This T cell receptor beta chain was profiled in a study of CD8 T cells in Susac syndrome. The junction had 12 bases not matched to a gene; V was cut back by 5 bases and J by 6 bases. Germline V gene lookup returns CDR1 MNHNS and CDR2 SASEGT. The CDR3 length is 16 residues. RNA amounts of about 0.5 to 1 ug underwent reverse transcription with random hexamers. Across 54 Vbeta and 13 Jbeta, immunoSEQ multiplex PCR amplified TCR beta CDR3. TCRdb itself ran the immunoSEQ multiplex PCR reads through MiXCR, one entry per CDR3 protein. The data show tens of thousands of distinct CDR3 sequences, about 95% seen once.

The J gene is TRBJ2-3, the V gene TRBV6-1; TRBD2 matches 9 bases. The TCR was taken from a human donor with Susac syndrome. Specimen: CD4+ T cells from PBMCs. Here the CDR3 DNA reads TGTGCCAGCAGTCCCCGAAGTAGCGGGGGACAGGATACGCAGTATTTT. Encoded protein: CASSPRSSGGQDTQYF.